The next 25 T cell receptor beta chains were all read from a single sample in a study of blood T cell repertoires in COVID-19 (dated by TCRdb to about 2020). Libraries were constructed by the immunoSEQ multiplex PCR assay. TCRdb holds this immuneACCESS table with in-frame rearrangements only. Some clones are missing; in checked studies, unresolved V genes explain under half, and the rest has no known cause. The sample contains around 120,000 clones, roughly four fifths of them found a single time. Jointly, the top ten make up about 2.5% of the sample. The sequenced sample was peripheral blood. The receptors shown here come from a man aged 45-65 years with acute or convalescent COVID-19.

This clone occurred a few times. The chain joins TRBV10-3 to TRBJ1-2; 7 bases map to TRBD1. V lost 0 bases and J lost 1; bases outside the gene matches: 5. Germline CDR1 and CDR2: ENHRY and SYGVKD. CDR3 length: 16 residues. CDR3 coding DNA: TGTGCCATCAGTGAGTCAGGGACAGCCCGTAACTATGGCTACACCTTC. Its protein is CAISESGTARNYGYTF.

This clone appeared a few times. V is TRBV5-1 and J is TRBJ2-3; 7 bases line up with TRBD2. The CDR3 has 13 residues. Per the germline V gene, CDR1 is SGHRS and CDR2 is YFSETQ. The junction had 4 bases not matched to a gene; V was cut back by 0 bases and J by 9 bases. CDR3 nucleotide sequence: TGCGCCAGCAGCTTGGTGTTGGGGGGGACGCAGTATTTT. Translated, it gives CASSLVLGGTQYF.

This clone showed up just a few times. This sequence joins TRBV5-1 and TRBJ2-7; TRBD1 agrees at 7 bases. Germline-derived CDR1 and CDR2 are SGHRS and YFSETQ. Trimming at V came to 4 bases and at J to 6 bases, leaving 7 bases not matched to a gene. This CDR3 has 13 residues. The CDR3 sequence: CASSEGAGFEQYF. Here the CDR3 DNA reads TGCGCCAGCAGCGAGGGGGCAGGGTTCGAGCAGTACTTC. Supplemented by reference TRBV5-1 and TRBJ2-7, the full variable domain reads KAGVTQTPRYLIKTRGQQVTLSCSPISGHRSVSWYQQTPGQGLQFLFEYFSETQRNKGNFPGRFSGRQFSNSRSEMNVSTLELGDSALYLCASSEGAGFEQYFGPGTRLTVT.

This chain connects TRBV18 to TRBJ2-7, with TRBD2 as a possible D gene (6 bases). The CDR3 consists of 16 residues. Germline values: CDR1 KGHSH, CDR2 LQKENI. Trimming took off 2 bases at V and 3 bases at J, with 17 bases between the two ends. CDR3 amino acids: CASSPEGGGSGYEQYF. The CDR3 coding sequence is TGTGCCAGCTCACCAGAGGGCGGTGGTAGCGGCTACGAGCAGTACTTC.

The rearrangement uses TRBV27 and TRBJ2-7, with 10 nucleotides matching TRBD1. Germline CDR1 and CDR2: MNHEY and SMNVEV (reference sequence). This CDR3 region has 13 residues. V was clipped by 6 bases and J by 3 bases; unmatched bases: 2. Here the CDR3 reads CASRGTGVYEQYF. The CDR3 DNA follows: TGTGCCAGCAGGGGGACAGGGGTCTACGAGCAGTACTTC.

This CDR3 reads CASSLGDSNRYEQYF. The DNA of the CDR3 is TGCGCCAGCAGCTTGGGGGACAGCAATCGCTACGAGCAGTACTTC. The chain employs TRBV5-1 and TRBJ2-7, with 7 bases identical to TRBD1. The germline V gene has CDR1 SGHRS and CDR2 YFSETQ. The V segment lost 0 bases and the J segment 3 bases; nucleotides outside the gene matches: 6. The CDR3 contains 15 residues.

The chain carries TRBV30 and TRBJ1-1, with 11 positions matching TRBD1. Germline CDR1 reads GTSNPN; CDR2 reads SVGIG (reference sequence). This CDR3 spans 14 amino acids. The V and J ends lost 2 bases and 5 bases, in that order; junction bases with no gene match: 4. CDR3 protein: CAWSQGQGATEAFF. Here the CDR3 DNA reads TGTGCCTGGAGTCAAGGACAGGGGGCTACTGAAGCTTTCTTT. The full variable domain, with the rest looked up from reference TRBV30 and TRBJ1-1, is SQTIHQWPATLVQPVGSPLSLECTVEGTSNPNLYWYRQAAGRGLQLLFYSVGIGQISSEVPQNLSASRPQDRQFILSSKKLLLSDSGFYLCAWSQGQGATEAFFGQGTRLTVV.

This clone appeared a few times. V and J are TRBV4-1 and TRBJ2-7; TRBD1 aligns across 9 bases. Losses at the gene ends were 4 bases for V and 6 bases for J; bases not matched to a gene: 10. Germline V CDR1 and CDR2: MGHRA, YSYEKL. The CDR3 has 15 residues. For the CDR3, the DNA is TGCGCCAGCAGCCCATCAGACAGGGGGAAGCGCGAGCAGTACTTC. Protein sequence: CASSPSDRGKREQYF.

CDR3 in amino acids: CASSPRQGPPQETQYF. The DNA of the CDR3 is TGTGCCAGCAGCCCCCGACAGGGCCCGCCCCAAGAGACCCAGTACTTC. The rearrangement uses TRBV11-1 and TRBJ2-5; 7 bases align to TRBD1. Germline V CDR1 and CDR2: SGHAT, FQDESV (reference sequence). The CDR3 length is 16 residues. With 5 bases clipped from V and 1 base from J, the junction kept 10 bases outside the gene matches.

The gene calls are TRBV30 and TRBJ2-5, with D possibly being TRBD2 (6 bases). The V end was cut by 7 bases, the J end by 5 bases, with 14 bases between. The germline V gene encodes CDR1 GTSNPN and CDR2 SVGIG (reference sequence). The CDR3 is made up of 12 amino acids. The CDR3: CASSGVQETQYF. DNA of the CDR3: TGTGCCTCCTCGGGGGTCCAGGAGACCCAGTACTTC. Looking up the rest from reference TRBV30 and TRBJ2-5 gives the full variable domain: SQTIHQWPATLVQPVGSPLSLECTVEGTSNPNLYWYRQAAGRGLQLLFYSVGIGQISSEVPQNLSASRPQDRQFILSSKKLLLSDSGFYLCASSGVQETQYFGPGTRLLVL.

The J gene is TRBJ1-2, the V gene TRBV28; 10 bases match TRBD1. J was trimmed by 7 bases and V by 4 bases; bases with no gene match: 6. The CDR3 totals 14 residues. CDR1 and CDR2 from the germline V gene are MDHEN and SYDVKM. The CDR3 sequence is CASSSTGGGGGYTF. Here the CDR3 DNA reads TGTGCCAGCAGTTCGACAGGGGGCGGAGGTGGCTACACCTTC.

The chain's CDR3 is CASSEALGTGESDTQYF. CDR3 coding DNA: TGTGCCAGCAGTGAAGCGCTAGGGACAGGGGAATCAGATACGCAGTATTTT. The chain employs TRBV2 and TRBJ2-3, with 10 nucleotides matching TRBD1. Germline CDR1 SNHLY, CDR2 FYNNEI. The CDR3 consists of 17 residues. V was pared by 0 bases and J by 4 bases, with 7 bases of the junction left unmatched.

V gene TRBV3-1 (or the pseudogene TRBV3-2) combines with J gene TRBJ1-2; 8 bases are a match to TRBD1. The CDR3 consists of 14 residues. Germline V CDR1 and CDR2: LGHDT, YNNKEL (reference sequence). V shed 4 bases and J 4 bases; nucleotides not matched to a gene: 5. The CDR3, as DNA: TGTGCCAGCAGCCCTTATGGACAGGGCTATGGCTACACCTTC. Its protein product is CASSPYGQGYGYTF.

This clone was detected once. The CDR3 bases are TGTGCCAGCAGCTTAAGAGAGGATGAGCAGTTCTTC. Translated: CASSLREDEQFF. The chain recombines TRBV11-3 with TRBJ2-1; unclear D gene. The CDR3 covers 12 residues. Per the germline V gene, CDR1 is SGHNT and CDR2 is YENEEA. Trimming took off 2 bases at V and 8 bases at J, with 7 bases between the two ends.

V is TRBV7-6 and J is TRBJ1-1, with D possibly TRBD1 on 6 matching bases. Germline-derived CDR1 and CDR2 are SGHVS and FNYEAQ. The V gene lost 5 bases and the J gene lost 1 base, with 8 bases spanning the gap. This CDR3 comprises 13 residues. The CDR3 sequence: CASSARGNTEAFF. The CDR3 region has the DNA TGTGCCAGCAGCGCCAGGGGGAACACTGAAGCTTTCTTT.

This clone has only a few counts. This sequence joins TRBV2 and TRBJ2-7, with 9 nucleotides matching TRBD1. Looked up from germline, CDR1 is SNHLY and CDR2 is FYNNEI. This CDR3 spans 14 amino acids. Trimming cost V 5 bases and J 6 bases; bases outside gene matches: 8. As DNA, the CDR3 is TGTGCCAGCAGTCAAACCGGGACAGGGTTCGAGCAGTACTTC. Its protein is CASSQTGTGFEQYF.

CDR3 DNA: TGTGCCAGCAGCTTGGTTCTAGCGGGAGACAATGAGCAGTTCTTC. It specifies CASSLVLAGDNEQFF. This chain uses TRBV5-4 with TRBJ2-1, with 10 bases identical to TRBD2. The CDR3 covers 15 residues. Germline V gene lookup returns CDR1 SGHNT and CDR2 YYREEE (reference sequence). With V trimmed by 0 bases and J by 5 bases, 2 bases remained unmatched.

This clone has only one observation. This chain connects TRBV3-1 (or the pseudogene TRBV3-2) to TRBJ2-7, with a weak D call TRBD2 (7 bases). Trimming pared 3 bases from V and 2 bases from J, leaving 17 bases between. Germline V CDR1 and CDR2: LGHDT, YNNKEL (reference sequence). This CDR3 is 16 amino acids long. Here the CDR3 DNA reads TGTGCCAGCAGCCACGTGGGGGGGCCTCACCCCTACGAGCAGTACTTC. Translation gives CASSHVGGPHPYEQYF.

The genes are TRBV7-8 and TRBJ2-1; 7 nucleotides line up with TRBD2. Trimming removed 5 bases from V and 1 base from J; junction bases left unmatched: 17. Looked up from germline, CDR1 is SGHVS and CDR2 is FQNEAQ. The CDR3 sequence is 19 residues long. The DNA of the CDR3 is TGTGCCAGCAGCCCCGGGGGTCTAGCGGATTTCCCATCCTACAATGAGCAGTTCTTC. It specifies CASSPGGLADFPSYNEQFF.

This CDR3 reads CASRALMNTEAFF. CDR3 in DNA: TGTGCCAGCAGGGCCCTCATGAACACTGAAGCTTTCTTT. V gene TRBV6-5 combines with J gene TRBJ1-1; D gene ambiguous. V lost 6 bases and J lost 0, with 8 bases in between. This CDR3 has 13 amino acids. The germline V gene encodes CDR1 MNHEY and CDR2 SVGAGI.

This clone was seen a handful of times. The chain combines TRBV19 with TRBJ2-7, with TRBD1 matching over 10 bases. Looked up from germline, CDR1 is LNHDA and CDR2 is SQIVND (reference sequence). J lost 1 base, V lost 6 bases, and 6 bases had no gene match. The CDR3 spans 15 residues. DNA of the CDR3: TGTGCCAGTAGCGACCGGGACAGGGGTTCCTACGAGCAGTACTTC. It yields the protein CASSDRDRGSYEQYF. Complete variable domain (other parts from reference TRBV19 and TRBJ2-7): DGGITQSPKYLFRKEGQNVTLSCEQNLNHDAMYWYRQDPGQGLRLIYYSQIVNDFQKGDIAEGYSVSREKKESFPLTVTSAQKNPTAFYLCASSDRDRGSYEQYFGPGTRLTVT.

The sample holds a few counts of this clone. This rearrangement joins TRBV6-1 to TRBJ2-3; 13 nucleotides agree with TRBD2. CDR1 is MNHNS and CDR2 is SASEGT in the germline V gene. J gave up 8 bases and V 3 bases, and 5 bases lay outside the gene matches. The length of the CDR3 is 15 residues. The CDR3 protein is CASSDGTSGVTTQYF. The CDR3 nucleotides are TGTGCCAGCAGTGACGGGACTAGCGGGGTAACTACGCAGTATTTT.

The rearrangement links TRBV15 to TRBJ1-3; 9 bases map to TRBD1. V shed 3 bases, J shed 3 bases, and the junction held 3 bases outside the gene matches. The germline V gene encodes CDR1 LNHNV and CDR2 YYDKDF (reference sequence). This CDR3 contains 15 residues. The CDR3 DNA reads TGTGCCACCAGCAGCACAGGGGGCTTTGGAAACACCATATATTTT. Its translation: CATSSTGGFGNTIYF.

The chain combines TRBV5-1 with TRBJ2-7; a possible D gene is TRBD2 (5 bases). Germline lookup yields CDR1 SGHRS and CDR2 YFSETQ. The CDR3 totals 13 residues. V shed 2 bases and J shed 6 bases, with 12 bases lying between them. CDR3 protein: CASSLNREGEQYF. The CDR3, as DNA: TGCGCCAGCAGCTTAAATAGAGAGGGCGAGCAGTACTTC.

V usage is TRBV5-1 and J usage is TRBJ1-4, with TRBD1 matching over 9 bases. The germline gives CDR1 SGHRS, CDR2 YFSETQ. V trimming: 4 bases; J trimming: 8 bases; junction bases outside the gene matches: 9. This CDR3 contains 15 residues. CDR3 amino acids: CASSLGQGRLEKLFF. The CDR3 coding sequence is TGCGCCAGCAGCCTGGGACAGGGACGGTTGGAAAAACTGTTTTTT.